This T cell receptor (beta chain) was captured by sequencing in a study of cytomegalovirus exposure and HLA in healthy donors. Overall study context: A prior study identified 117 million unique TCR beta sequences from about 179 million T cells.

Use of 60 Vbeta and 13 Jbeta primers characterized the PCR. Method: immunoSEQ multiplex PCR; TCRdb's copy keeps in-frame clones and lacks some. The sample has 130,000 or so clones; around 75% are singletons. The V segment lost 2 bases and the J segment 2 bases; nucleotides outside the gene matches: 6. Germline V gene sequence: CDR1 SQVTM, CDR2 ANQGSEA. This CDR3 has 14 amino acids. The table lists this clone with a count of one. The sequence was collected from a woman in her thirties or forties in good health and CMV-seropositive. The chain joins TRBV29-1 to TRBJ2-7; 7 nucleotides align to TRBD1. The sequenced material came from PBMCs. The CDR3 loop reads CSVELGQSPYEQYF. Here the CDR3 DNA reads TGCAGCGTTGAACTGGGACAGTCCCCCTACGAGCAGTACTTC.